Presented here are 13 T cell receptor beta chains from one specimen sequenced in a study of response to subunit inactivated influenza vaccine. TCRdb re-called the RT-PCR reads with MiXCR, one entry per CDR3 protein. The sample lists about 530,000 distinct CDR3 sequences, roughly 12% seen once, with roughly 10% in the top ten. This material consisted of PBMCs from blood, taken on the day of vaccination. Every receptor here comes from a man aged 45 to 65 who received an inactivated influenza vaccine.

This clonotype was recorded at least ten times. The CDR3 DNA reads TGCGCCAGCAGCCAAGAGATGAGCCGTACCTACAATGAGCAGTTCTTC. Its translation: CASSQEMSRTYNEQFF. The V call is TRBV4-3, the J call TRBJ2-1; D ambiguous. The CDR3 loop spans 16 amino acids. Trimming removed 0 bases from V and 2 bases from J, with 11 bases in between. CDR1 is LGHNA and CDR2 is YSLEER in the germline V gene.

The chain has TRBV6-2 or TRBV6-3 and TRBJ2-7; either TRBD1 or TRBD2 may supply D (6 bases each). The V end lost 0 bases, the J end lost 3 bases, and 18 bases lay between the germline ends. CDR1 is MNHEY, CDR2 SVGEGT, per germline. The CDR3 is made up of 17 amino acids. Here the CDR3 reads CASSYSQETGGGYEQYF. As DNA, the CDR3 is TGTGCCAGCAGTTACTCCCAGGAAACTGGAGGGGGCTACGAGCAGTACTTC.

The rearrangement joins TRBV6-5 to TRBJ2-2; no clear D. The CDR3 runs 16 residues. Germline assignment: CDR1 MNHEY and CDR2 SVGAGI. Trimming removed 6 bases from V and 0 bases from J, with 14 bases in between. CDR3 in amino acids: CASSYLRTSNTGELFF. The CDR3 DNA is TGTGCCAGCAGCTATCTCCGGACCTCGAACACCGGGGAGCTGTTTTTT.

V is TRBV11-1 and J is TRBJ2-4; D tentatively reads TRBD1 or TRBD2 (5 bases each). CDR1 is SGHAT and CDR2 is FQDESV in the germline V gene (reference sequence). The CDR3 covers 13 residues. V lost 5 bases and J lost 8, with 13 bases in between. The CDR3 DNA reads TGTGCCAGCAGCCGCGAGTGGGACCACATTCAGTACTTC. This gives the protein CASSREWDHIQYF. Drawing the rest from reference TRBV11-1 and TRBJ2-4, the complete variable domain is EAEVAQSPRYKITEKSQAVAFWCDPISGHATLYWYRQILGQGPELLVQFQDESVVDDSQLPKDRFSAERLKGVDSTLKIQPAELGDSAMYLCASSREWDHIQYFGAGTRLSVL.

The rearrangement links TRBV19 to TRBJ2-5; no definite D call. Germline V gene sequence: CDR1 LNHDA, CDR2 SQIVND (reference sequence). CDR3 length equals 14 residues. With 4 bases removed from V and 4 bases from J, the gap between germline ends came to 13 bases. As DNA, the CDR3 is TGTGCCAGTAGTAAGGCCGGGTTGAGAGAGACCCAGTACTTC. Translation gives CASSKAGLRETQYF.

This clonotype was counted ten times or more. At one of its ends the junction is not consistent with the germline gene, which may arise from a read error. The rearrangement uses TRBV7-7 and TRBJ2-5, with TRBD2 matching over 8 bases. The CDR3 totals 14 residues. Germline CDR1 and CDR2: SSHAT and FNYEAQ (reference sequence). CDR3 nucleotides: TGTGCTAGCAGCTTTAGCGGGGAACAAGAGACCCAGTACTTC. It specifies CASSFSGEQETQYF.

The V gene is TRBV9, the J gene TRBJ2-3; 10 bases are shared with TRBD2. CDR3 length: 19 residues. CDR1 is SGDLS, CDR2 YYNGEE, per germline. Trimming took 3 bases from V and 4 from J; bases not matched to a gene: 17. The CDR3 nucleotides are TGTGCCAGCAGCGCCCCTTCTAGCGGGAGTCCTAGGGGCGCAGATACGCAGTATTTT. Its protein is CASSAPSSGSPRGADTQYF.

This clonotype was observed a handful of times. This chain links TRBV19 with TRBJ1-4; D unclear. The CDR3 spans 16 residues. The germline gives CDR1 LNHDA, CDR2 SQIVND (reference sequence). V lost 5 bases to trimming and J lost 0 bases, with 13 bases between them. For the CDR3, the DNA is TGTGCCAGTAGTCTCGAACCCCAGGCAACTAATGAAAAACTGTTTTTT. Translating gives CASSLEPQATNEKLFF.

This chain joins TRBV6-2 or TRBV6-3 and TRBJ1-5; 8 positions agree with TRBD1. J lost 1 base, V lost 6 bases, and 8 bases had no gene match. Germline CDR1 is MNHEY and CDR2 is SVGEGT. The CDR3 sequence is 16 residues long. CDR3: CASSRIQGASNQPQHF. For the CDR3, the DNA is TGTGCCAGCAGCCGAATCCAGGGGGCGAGCAATCAGCCCCAGCATTTT.

This clonotype was counted between two and nine times. The rearrangement uses TRBV2 and TRBJ2-2; the D is unclear. Looked up from germline, CDR1 is SNHLY and CDR2 is FYNNEI. Trimming removed 4 bases from V and 3 bases from J, with 18 bases in between. The CDR3 runs 17 residues. The CDR3 spells CASSGPRGRAHTGELFF. The CDR3 DNA follows: TGTGCCAGCAGTGGGCCCCGTGGAAGGGCTCACACCGGGGAGCTGTTTTTT.

The chain links TRBV7-3 to TRBJ2-1; D is perhaps TRBD1 (5 bases). The CDR3 consists of 16 residues. Deletions cut 5 bases from V and 0 bases from J, with 14 bases between. Germline CDR1 and CDR2: SGHTA and FQGTGA. This CDR3 is CASSTEQVSSYNEQFF. CDR3 DNA: TGTGCCAGCAGCACGGAACAGGTTAGCTCCTACAATGAGCAGTTCTTC. Full variable domain (outside the CDR3, taken from reference TRBV7-3 and TRBJ2-1): GAGVSQTPSNKVTEKGKYVELRCDPISGHTALYWYRQSLGQGPEFLIYFQGTGAADDSGLPNDRFFAVRPEGSVSTLKIQRTERGDSAVYLCASSTEQVSSYNEQFFGPGTRLTVL.

This clonotype has at least ten counts. The chain employs TRBV5-1 and TRBJ2-1; D is unresolved. This CDR3 has 14 residues. V was shortened by 0 bases and J by 7 bases, with 11 bases between the two germline ends. Germline values: CDR1 SGHRS, CDR2 YFSETQ. CDR3 region: CASSLGQEINEQFF. In nucleotides, the CDR3 is TGCGCCAGCAGCTTGGGTCAGGAGATAAATGAGCAGTTCTTC. The full variable domain, rest sourced from reference TRBV5-1 and TRBJ2-1, is KAGVTQTPRYLIKTRGQQVTLSCSPISGHRSVSWYQQTPGQGLQFLFEYFSETQRNKGNFPGRFSGRQFSNSRSEMNVSTLELGDSALYLCASSLGQEINEQFFGPGTRLTVL.

There are many counts of this clonotype. V gene TRBV20-1 combines with J gene TRBJ2-7; maybe TRBD1 (5 bases). The CDR3 has 15 residues. In germline, CDR1 is DFQATT, CDR2 SNEGSKA (reference sequence). Trimming stripped 1 base from V and 5 bases from J, with 18 bases between. CDR3 protein: CSARVLGQGSDEQYF. The CDR3 nucleotides read TGCAGTGCTAGAGTTCTGGGGCAGGGATCAGACGAGCAGTACTTC.